The 8 T cell receptor beta chains presented below share a single source sample, sequenced in a study of blood T cell repertoires in COVID-19. Libraries were prepared by immunoSEQ multiplex PCR; TCRdb keeps only in-frame clonotypes and omits some of them. Seen here are 120,000 or so clones, 76% observed once, and the top ten hold 3% to 4.5%. Sequencing input: peripheral blood. The receptors originated from a woman older than 75 with acute or convalescent COVID-19.

In this sample, this clone turned up many times. The rearrangement uses TRBV28 and TRBJ1-2; TRBD1 might be the D (5 bases). The V and J ends lost 2 bases and 5 bases respectively, with 12 bases between them. The V gene's germline CDR1 is MDHEN and CDR2 SYDVKM. The CDR3 covers 14 residues. The CDR3 nucleotides read TGTGCCAGCAGTTTACCAGGGAGGTGGTATGGCTACACCTTC. Amino acid sequence: CASSLPGRWYGYTF.

The chain links TRBV27 to TRBJ2-2; D is uncertain. V lost 4 bases to trimming and J lost 6 bases, with 3 bases between them. CDR3 length: 11 residues. The germline V gene has CDR1 MNHEY and CDR2 SMNVEV (reference sequence). CDR3 region: CASSSSGELFF. The CDR3 DNA sequence: TGTGCCAGCAGTTCTTCCGGGGAGCTGTTTTTT.

The rearrangement links TRBV30 to TRBJ2-5, with D tentatively TRBD2 (5 bases). This CDR3 spans 14 amino acids. Germline V gene data show CDR1 as GTSNPN and CDR2 as SVGIG (reference sequence). Trimming removed 2 bases from V and 5 bases from J, with 15 bases in between. The CDR3 loop is CAWSLEAVHETQYF. CDR3 nucleotide sequence: TGTGCCTGGAGTTTAGAAGCGGTCCACGAGACCCAGTACTTC. Filled out from reference TRBV30 and TRBJ2-5, the complete variable domain reads SQTIHQWPATLVQPVGSPLSLECTVEGTSNPNLYWYRQAAGRGLQLLFYSVGIGQISSEVPQNLSASRPQDRQFILSSKKLLLSDSGFYLCAWSLEAVHETQYFGPGTRLLVL.

This clone has a handful of counts. This chain connects TRBV4-1 to TRBJ2-2; 10 bases agree with TRBD2. Germline V lookup: CDR1 MGHRA, CDR2 YSYEKL. V was pared by 1 base and J by 4 bases, with 6 bases of the junction left unmatched. There are 17 residues in the CDR3. CDR3 in amino acids: CASSQGPSGRATGELFF. Here the CDR3 DNA reads TGCGCCAGCAGCCAAGGGCCGAGCGGGAGGGCCACCGGGGAGCTGTTTTTT.

The chain recombines TRBV18 with TRBJ1-2; a possible D gene is TRBD1 (5 bases). The CDR3 is made up of 13 amino acids. CDR1 is KGHSH, CDR2 LQKENI, per germline. V was pared by 2 bases and J by 6 bases, with 10 bases between. CDR3 protein: CASSPLTEHGYTF. DNA of the CDR3: TGTGCCAGCTCACCATTGACAGAGCATGGCTACACCTTC.

The genes are TRBV5-1 and TRBJ2-5; 8 positions match TRBD1. CDR1 is SGHRS and CDR2 is YFSETQ in the germline V gene. This CDR3 is 15 amino acids long. Trimming cost V 0 bases and J 11 bases; bases outside gene matches: 12. The CDR3 DNA follows: TGCGCCAGCAGCTTGGAGGCAGGGGGCCGGTGGGGTCAGTACTTC. Protein product: CASSLEAGGRWGQYF.

This clone was seen a single time. The chain links TRBV7-9 to TRBJ1-1; perhaps TRBD1 as D (6 bases). This CDR3 comprises 14 residues. The V end lost 5 bases, the J end lost 1 base, and 11 bases lay between the germline ends. Per the germline V gene, CDR1 is SEHNR and CDR2 is FQNEAQ (reference sequence). For the CDR3, the DNA is TGTGCCAGCAGCCCTAGGGGGAGGAACACTGAAGCTTTCTTT. Encoded protein: CASSPRGRNTEAFF.

The chain combines TRBV28 with TRBJ2-1; 8 bases line up with TRBD2. This CDR3 has 18 amino acids. The junction had 8 bases not matched to a gene; V was cut back by 1 base and J by 0 bases. The germline V gene encodes CDR1 MDHEN and CDR2 SYDVKM. CDR3 amino acids: CASSLSGSGAYSYNEQFF. For the CDR3, the DNA is TGTGCCAGCAGTTTATCTGGTAGCGGGGCCTACTCCTACAATGAGCAGTTCTTC.